The 20 T cell receptor beta chains given below trace back to one sample, sequenced in a study of shared clonotypes between healthy human individuals. CD45RO-negative, CCR7-selected cells formed the naive CD8 fraction, which excluded terminally differentiated effector memory CD45RA+ cells. Data came from immunoSEQ multiplex PCR; TCRdb stores just in-frame clones and leaves some out. The sample holds about 580,000 clones, roughly 98% seen once. Sequenced sample: naive CD8+ T cells sorted from blood. Every receptor here comes from a man aged 25 to 40 in good health.

Details on this clone: One end of the junction is discordant with germline, which a read error may explain. The chain is built from TRBV7-7 and TRBJ2-7; 11 bases are a match to TRBD2. This CDR3 comprises 15 residues. CDR1 and CDR2 from the germline V gene are SSHAT and FNYEAQ (reference sequence). CDR3 in DNA: TGTGCTAGCAGCGATAGCGGGAGGGGACTCTACGAGCAGTACTTC. It is translated as CASSDSGRGLYEQYF. The full variable domain, completed using reference TRBV7-7 and TRBJ2-7, is GAGVSQSPRYKVTKRGQDVTLRCDPISSHATLYWYQQALGQGPEFLTYFNYEAQPDKSGLPSDRFSAERPEGSISTLTIQRTEQRDSAMYRCASSDSGRGLYEQYFGPGTRLTVT.

This chain uses TRBV29-1 with TRBJ1-2, with D tentatively TRBD1 (5 bases). The germline gives CDR1 SQVTM, CDR2 ANQGSEA. The CDR3 has 20 amino acids. The V gene lost 5 bases and the J gene lost 5 bases, with 36 bases spanning the gap. The CDR3 loop is CSVYGRRVGSNSAYQYGYTF. In DNA, the CDR3 is TGCAGCGTTTACGGGCGCAGGGTGGGGTCGAACTCAGCGTACCAGTATGGCTACACCTTC.

This sequence joins TRBV9 and TRBJ2-1, with 9 bases aligning to TRBD1. Germline CDR1 and CDR2: SGDLS and YYNGEE. V trimming: 3 bases; J trimming: 10 bases; junction bases outside the gene matches: 17. The CDR3 is 17 residues long. The CDR3 DNA reads TGTGCCAGCAGCGCGACACCACCAGGGACAGGGATTCGGGAGCAGTTCTTC. This codes for CASSATPPGTGIREQFF.

The table lists this clone with a count of one. The chain joins TRBV4-1 to TRBJ2-1; D might be TRBD2 (5 bases). The CDR3 runs 16 residues. The V gene lost 7 bases and the J gene lost 2 bases, with 18 bases spanning the gap. Germline V gives CDR1 MGHRA, CDR2 YSYEKL. Here the CDR3 DNA reads TGCGCCAGCACCCCGTCGGAAGGGAGCGCCTACAATGAGCAGTTCTTC. It codes for CASTPSEGSAYNEQFF.

The chain is built from TRBV7-9 and TRBJ2-7, with TRBD2 matching over 7 bases. Trimming removed 2 bases from V and 7 bases from J; junction bases left unmatched: 8. The CDR3 consists of 14 residues. Germline V gene sequence: CDR1 SEHNR, CDR2 FQNEAQ (reference sequence). In DNA form, the CDR3 reads TGTGCCAGCAGCTTATCTGCGGGAGCCAAAGAGCAGTACTTC. Translated, it gives CASSLSAGAKEQYF.

The rearrangement uses TRBV4-1 and TRBJ2-7; D possibly matches TRBD1 or TRBD2 (5 bases each). Looked up from germline, CDR1 is MGHRA and CDR2 is YSYEKL. V shed 1 base and J shed 4 bases, with 17 bases lying between them. The CDR3 is 16 amino acids. CDR3 sequence (DNA): TGCGCCAGCAGCCAAGCCTTGGGCAGGGAGCGTTACGAGCAGTACTTC. Translated: CASSQALGRERYEQYF.

This sequence joins TRBV7-2 and TRBJ2-7; 7 nucleotides agree with TRBD2. CDR3 length equals 14 residues. CDR1 and CDR2 (germline): SGHTA, FQGNSA. J gave up 3 bases and V 2 bases, and 4 bases lay outside the gene matches. DNA for the CDR3: TGTGCCAGCAGCTTATGGACTAGTAGCTACGAGCAGTACTTC. Translated, it gives CASSLWTSSYEQYF.

In this sample, this clone turned up once. The chain joins TRBV6-5 to TRBJ2-7, with D possibly TRBD1 on 6 matching bases. Germline CDR1 is MNHEY and CDR2 is SVGAGI. The CDR3 is 14 amino acids. With 3 bases removed from V and 1 base from J, the gap between germline ends came to 10 bases. This CDR3 is CASSYDTGSYEQYF. CDR3 nucleotide sequence: TGTGCCAGCAGTTATGATACAGGGTCCTACGAGCAGTACTTC.

The V call is TRBV2, the J call TRBJ2-4, with 13 bases aligning to TRBD2. V gave up 8 bases and J gave up 4 bases; unmatched junction bases: 2. The CDR3 extends over 14 amino acids. Per germline, CDR1 SNHLY and CDR2 FYNNEI. As DNA, the CDR3 is TGTGCCAGCTTGGGACTAGCGGGAAAAAACATTCAGTACTTC. Its protein is CASLGLAGKNIQYF. The complete variable domain, with remaining parts taken from reference TRBV2 and TRBJ2-4, reads EPEVTQTPSHQVTQMGQEVILRCVPISNHLYFYWYRQILGQKVEFLVSFYNNEISEKSEIFDDQFSVERPDGSNFTLKIRSTKLEDSAMYFCASLGLAGKNIQYFGAGTRLSVL.

The chain carries TRBV11-2 and TRBJ2-7; 13 bases are a match to TRBD2. There are 15 residues in the CDR3. Germline lookup yields CDR1 SGHAT and CDR2 FQNNGV. V lost 5 bases, J lost 6 bases, and 7 bases stayed unmatched. DNA of the CDR3: TGTGCCAGCAGCCCGTCGACTAGCGGGAGGTTCGAGCAGTACTTC. It translates to CASSPSTSGRFEQYF.

Regarding this clone: The junction and the germline gene differ at one end; a read error may be behind it. The chain combines TRBV29-1 with TRBJ2-6; no definite D call. The CDR3 loop spans 17 amino acids. Looked up from germline, CDR1 is SQVTM and CDR2 is ANQGSEA. The CDR3 coding sequence is TGCAGCGTTTCTGGGCCACTACATACAAAGTCGGGCCAACGTCCTGACTTC. The encoded protein is CSVSGPLHTKSGQRPDF.

V and J are TRBV7-6 and TRBJ2-5; 15 positions match TRBD2. Germline CDR1 and CDR2: SGHVS and FNYEAQ. The CDR3 has 16 residues. Trimming cost V 5 bases and J 4 bases; bases outside gene matches: 5. The CDR3 DNA follows: TGTGCCAGCAGCAAAGGACTAGCGGGAGGGGGAGAGACCCAGTACTTC. Its protein product is CASSKGLAGGGETQYF.

The chain is built from TRBV10-1 and TRBJ2-7; 7 bases align to TRBD2. The CDR3 loop spans 12 amino acids. V was pared by 6 bases and J by 5 bases, with 4 bases of the junction left unmatched. The germline V gene encodes CDR1 WNHNN and CDR2 SYGVQD (reference sequence). This chain's CDR3 is CASSHTSDEQYF. CDR3 bases: TGCGCCAGCAGCCACACTAGCGACGAGCAGTACTTC.

The chain couples TRBV2 to TRBJ2-7; a weak D match, TRBD1 (6 bases). CDR3 length equals 12 residues. The germline V gene has CDR1 SNHLY and CDR2 FYNNEI. Trimming shortened V by 8 bases and J by 3 bases, and 11 bases separated the two germline ends. Here the CDR3 reads CASVGAGYEQYF. The CDR3 region has the DNA TGTGCCAGCGTGGGGGCAGGCTACGAGCAGTACTTC.

CDR3 nucleotide sequence: TGCGCCAGCAGGGACCCTTCGACAGGTTACAATGAGCAGTTCTTC. Residues: CASRDPSTGYNEQFF. The rearrangement uses TRBV5-1 and TRBJ2-1; a possible D gene is TRBD1 (6 bases). Germline CDR1 SGHRS, CDR2 YFSETQ. V was clipped by 5 bases and J by 4 bases, with 16 bases between them. The length of the CDR3 is 15 residues.

The V call is TRBV15, the J call TRBJ2-1; the match to TRBD1 covers 9 bases. In germline, CDR1 is LNHNV, CDR2 YYDKDF (reference sequence). The CDR3 has 14 residues. V was pared by 8 bases and J by 3 bases, with 5 bases of the junction left unmatched. The CDR3 sequence is CATLRQGGYNEQFF. The DNA of the CDR3 is TGTGCCACCTTAAGACAGGGGGGCTACAATGAGCAGTTCTTC.

The CDR3 region has the DNA TGTGCCACCAGCAGCGATCGGGAACACCCGAACACCGGGGAGCTGTTTTTT. Protein product: CATSSDREHPNTGELFF. The chain links TRBV15 to TRBJ2-2; a weak D match, TRBD2 (5 bases). V lost 3 bases and J lost 0, with 14 bases in between. This CDR3 has 17 amino acids. Germline CDR1 is LNHNV and CDR2 is YYDKDF (reference sequence).

This sequence joins TRBV7-6 and TRBJ2-1; TRBD1 might be the D (6 bases). Germline V gene data show CDR1 as SGHVS and CDR2 as FNYEAQ. Trimming removed 5 bases from V and 8 bases from J, with 16 bases in between. The CDR3 is made up of 14 amino acids. The CDR3 DNA is TGTGCCAGCAGCGCGGAATCAGGGGACCATGAGCAGTTCTTC. This gives the protein CASSAESGDHEQFF.

This sequence joins TRBV18 and TRBJ1-2; the D gene is possibly TRBD1 (5 bases). Germline loops: CDR1 KGHSH, CDR2 LQKENI. There are 15 residues in the CDR3. Trimming stripped 0 bases from V and 2 bases from J, with 10 bases between. The DNA for the CDR3 is TGTGCCAGCTCACCACCGGTACAGGCGAACTATGGCTACACCTTC. Encoded protein: CASSPPVQANYGYTF.

The gene calls are TRBV5-5 and TRBJ1-3; no definite D call. The CDR3 totals 16 residues. Looked up from germline, CDR1 is SGHKS and CDR2 is YYEKEE (reference sequence). Between the trimmed V and J ends, which lost 1 base and 0 bases, there was a span of 11 bases. The CDR3 nucleotides read TGTGCCAGCAGCTTGTCGGAGGGTTACTCTGGAAACACCATATATTTT. Protein: CASSLSEGYSGNTIYF.